The source of this TCR beta chain is a study of blood T cell repertoires in COVID-19. The germline V gene has CDR1 PRHDT and CDR2 FYEKMQ (reference sequence). V shed 2 bases and J 5 bases; nucleotides not matched to a gene: 12. The CDR3 covers 19 residues. Assay used: immunoSEQ multiplex PCR; TCRdb lists only in-frame clones, some missing. The sample consists of 190,000 or so clones, 75% to 85% of them appearing once. This receptor was obtained from a man between 40 and 49 years old who had recovered from COVID-19. Sequenced material: PBMCs or T cells enriched from blood (not recorded which). The V and J genes are TRBV13 and TRBJ2-2; 12 bases are shared with TRBD2. CDR3 sequence reads: CASSLWTSGNLVRTGELFF. The DNA of the CDR3 is TGTGCCAGCAGCTTATGGACTAGCGGGAATCTCGTAAGGACCGGGGAGCTGTTTTTT.